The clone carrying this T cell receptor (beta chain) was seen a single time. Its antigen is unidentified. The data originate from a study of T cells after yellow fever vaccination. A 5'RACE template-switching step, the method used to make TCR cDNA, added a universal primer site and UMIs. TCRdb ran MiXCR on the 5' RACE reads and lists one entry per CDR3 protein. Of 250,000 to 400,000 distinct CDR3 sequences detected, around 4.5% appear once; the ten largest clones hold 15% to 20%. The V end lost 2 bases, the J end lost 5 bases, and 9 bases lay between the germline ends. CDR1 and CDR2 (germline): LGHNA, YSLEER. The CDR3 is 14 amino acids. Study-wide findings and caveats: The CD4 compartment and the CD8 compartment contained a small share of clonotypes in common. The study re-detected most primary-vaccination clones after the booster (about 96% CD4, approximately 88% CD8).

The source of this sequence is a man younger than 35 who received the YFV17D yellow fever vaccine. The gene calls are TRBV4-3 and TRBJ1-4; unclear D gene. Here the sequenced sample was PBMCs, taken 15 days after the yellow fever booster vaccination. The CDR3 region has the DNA TGCGCCAGCAGCCAATCGGAATCCAATGAAAAACTGTTTTTT. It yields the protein CASSQSESNEKLFF.